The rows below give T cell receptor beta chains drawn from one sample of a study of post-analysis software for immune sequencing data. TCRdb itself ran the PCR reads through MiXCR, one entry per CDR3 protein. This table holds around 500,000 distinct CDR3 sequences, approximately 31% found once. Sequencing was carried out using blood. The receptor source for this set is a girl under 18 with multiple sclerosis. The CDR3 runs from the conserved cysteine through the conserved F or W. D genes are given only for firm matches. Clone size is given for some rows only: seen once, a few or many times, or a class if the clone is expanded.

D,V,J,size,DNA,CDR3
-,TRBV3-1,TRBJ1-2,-,TGTGCCAGCAGGCCCCCCGGGCCAGGACCATATGGCTACACCTTC,CASRPPGPGPYGYTF
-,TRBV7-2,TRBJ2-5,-,TGTGCCAGCAGCTTAGAACAGGGAGGAGAGACCCAGTACTTC,CASSLEQGGETQYF
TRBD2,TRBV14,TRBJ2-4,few,TGTGCCAGCAGCCAAACCGGGACTAGTCGCCCTCAGTACTTC,CASSQTGTSRPQYF
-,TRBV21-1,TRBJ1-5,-,TGTGCCAGCAGCCAAGATCCGGGACACGGCAATCAGCCCCAGCATTTT,CASSQDPGHGNQPQHF
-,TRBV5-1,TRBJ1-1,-,TGCGCCAGCAGCGGGGGTGGTGGGCGCCTAATGAACACTGAAGCTTTCTTT,CASSGGGGRLMNTEAFF
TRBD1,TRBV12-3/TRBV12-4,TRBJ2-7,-,TGTGCCAGCAGTTACAGGGGCCCACTCTACGAGCAGTACTTC,CASSYRGPLYEQYF
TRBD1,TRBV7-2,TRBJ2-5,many,TGTGCCAGCAGCTCTCGACTTGCGACAGGGACAGAGACCCAGTACTTC,CASSSRLATGTETQYF
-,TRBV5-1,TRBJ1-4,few,TGCGCCAGCAGCTTGGTGGCAGGGAATGAAAAACTGTTTTTT,CASSLVAGNEKLFF
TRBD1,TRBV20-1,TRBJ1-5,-,TGCAGTGCTAGAGACAGGGGGCCTCAGCCCCAGCATTTT,CSARDRGPQPQHF
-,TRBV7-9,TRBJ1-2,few,TGTGCCAGCAGCTTATTCGACGGGCGGTACACCTTC,CASSLFDGRYTF
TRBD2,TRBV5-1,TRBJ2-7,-,TGCGCCAGCAGCTCGCTGGGGGGGAACGAGCAGTACTTC,CASSSLGGNEQYF
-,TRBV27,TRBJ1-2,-,TGTGCCAGCAGTTTATCCGGCTCCTATGGCCACACCTTC,CASSLSGSYGHTF
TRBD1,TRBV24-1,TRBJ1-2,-,TGTGCCACCAGTGATCCTAGGGGACAGAAAGATAACTATGGCTACACCTTC,CATSDPRGQKDNYGYTF
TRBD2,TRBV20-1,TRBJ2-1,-,TGCAGTGCAGATAGCGGGGGGGCAAGGAATGGGCAGTTCTTC,CSADSGGARNGQFF
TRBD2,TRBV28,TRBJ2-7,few,TGTGCCAGCAGGGACCTACGGGGGGCCTACGAGCAGTACTTC,CASRDLRGAYEQYF
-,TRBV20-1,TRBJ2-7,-,TGCAGTGTTCTCGCACAGTCCTACGAGCAGTACTTC,CSVLAQSYEQYF
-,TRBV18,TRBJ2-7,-,TGTGCCAGCTCACCAGGGGTGGACTACGAGCAGTACTTC,CASSPGVDYEQYF
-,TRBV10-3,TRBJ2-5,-,TGTGCCATCAGTGACCCGGCGGGGCTAGGAGTTGAGACCCAGTACTTC,CAISDPAGLGVETQYF
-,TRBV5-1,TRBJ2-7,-,TGCGCCAGCAGCGGGGATACGGGCGGGAATGAGCAGTACTTC,CASSGDTGGNEQYF
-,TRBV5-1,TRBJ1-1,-,TGCGCCAGCAGCTTGGAACATGCGAACACTGAAGCTTTCTTT,CASSLEHANTEAFF
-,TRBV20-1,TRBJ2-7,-,TGCAGTGCTCGACCGTTCCTAGGGACGGGGAGCTCCTACGAGCAGTACTTC,CSARPFLGTGSSYEQYF